This T cell receptor beta chain originates from a study of T-cell memory formation after mild COVID-19. Study details: TCR clusters were mostly confined to one donor each. General study results and limits: Chiefly within CM and EM were the contracting CD4+ clones; CD8+ ones were within EMRA. Pre-infection memory showed some responding clones, and this suggested that cross-reactive memory joined.

A remark on this clonotype: Its antigen is not identified.

The CDR3 is 14 amino acids. Deletions cut 2 bases from V and 1 base from J, with 8 bases between. CDR1 is MNHNS, CDR2 SASEGT, per germline. Each CDR3 protein gets one entry after TCRdb re-called the 5' RACE reads with MiXCR. The repertoire has hundreds of thousands of distinct CDR3 sequences, around a sixth of them found once; the top ten carry 20% to 25%. Sequencing was carried out using PBMCs or a T cell subset sorted from them (not recorded which). The J gene is TRBJ1-1, the V gene TRBV6-1; perhaps TRBD1 as D (6 bases). The receptor comes from a man between 18 and 35 years old who had mild COVID-19 (a few samples of this study predate the infection). Cell type and time point are not known. This chain's CDR3 is CASSELGANTEAFF. The CDR3 DNA is TGTGCCAGCAGTGAATTGGGGGCGAACACTGAAGCTTTCTTT.